Listed here are 11 T cell receptor beta chains from one sample, sequenced in a study of somatic mutations in cytotoxic T cells in rheumatoid arthritis. The protocol was immunoSEQ multiplex PCR, while the TCRdb copy is restricted to in-frame clones and leaves out a portion. This sample has about 10,000 clones, with roughly 90% found just once. Sample: CD4+ T cells sorted from blood. The origin of the receptors is a woman aged 18-29 years with rheumatoid arthritis.

The chain links TRBV9 to TRBJ1-2; D remains ambiguous. V was cut by 2 bases and J by 4 bases, with 15 bases left in between. CDR1 and CDR2 from the germline V gene are SGDLS and YYNGEE. This CDR3 contains 15 residues. CDR3 DNA: TGTGCCAGCAGCGTGGCCCTTCCTGGCGGCTATGGCTACACCTTC. This codes for CASSVALPGGYGYTF.

This chain connects TRBV5-1 to TRBJ2-5, with 12 positions matching TRBD2. The germline gives CDR1 SGHRS, CDR2 YFSETQ. The ends lost 2 bases at V and 5 bases at J; junction bases unmatched: 7. The CDR3 is made up of 16 amino acids. The CDR3 here is CASSFGLAGMEETQYF. The CDR3 DNA reads as TGCGCCAGCAGCTTCGGACTAGCGGGGATGGAGGAGACCCAGTACTTC.

The chain links TRBV6-6 to TRBJ2-7; TRBD2 aligns across 11 bases. This CDR3 has 14 residues. V shed 6 bases, J shed 3 bases, and the junction held 4 bases outside the gene matches. Germline assignment: CDR1 MNHNY and CDR2 SVGAGI (reference sequence). The CDR3 DNA is TGTGCCAGCAGGTCTAGCGGGGGGATCTACGAGCAGTACTTC. Amino acid sequence: CASRSSGGIYEQYF.

This clone was seen a few times. The chain carries TRBV9 and TRBJ1-2; no clear D gene. The CDR3 is 17 residues long. The germline V and J ends were trimmed by 4 bases and 3 bases, with 22 bases remaining between them. CDR1 is SGDLS, CDR2 YYNGEE, per germline. The DNA for the CDR3 is TGTGCCAGCAGCCCAACCAGCGGGGAGGCGTTCTACTATGGCTACACCTTC. This gives the protein CASSPTSGEAFYYGYTF.

The chain combines TRBV28 with TRBJ1-2, with TRBD1 matching 9 bases. Germline V gene data show CDR1 as MDHEN and CDR2 as SYDVKM. The V gene end was trimmed by 4 bases and the J gene end by 7 bases; junction bases not matched to a gene: 7. The CDR3 is 14 residues long. The CDR3 reads CASSSPDRGGGYTF. CDR3 nucleotide sequence: TGTGCCAGCAGTTCCCCGGACAGGGGAGGTGGCTACACCTTC.

The chain links TRBV29-1 to TRBJ1-2, with 10 bases aligning to TRBD1. With 3 bases clipped from V and 5 bases from J, the junction kept 9 bases outside the gene matches. CDR3 length: 15 amino acids. In germline, CDR1 is SQVTM, CDR2 ANQGSEA. The CDR3 nucleotides are TGCAGCGTTGATGGGGACAGGGGCTCTATTTATGGCTACACCTTC. Encoded protein: CSVDGDRGSIYGYTF.

This clone was detected only once. V and J are TRBV19 and TRBJ1-2, with a possible D match to TRBD1 (5 bases). The CDR3 extends over 16 amino acids. In germline, CDR1 is LNHDA, CDR2 SQIVND (reference sequence). Between the trimmed V and J ends, which lost 3 bases and 4 bases, there was a span of 18 bases. The CDR3: CASSIVGGDSGYGYTF. In DNA, the CDR3 is TGTGCCAGTAGTATCGTCGGCGGGGACTCAGGCTATGGCTACACCTTC.

Concerning this clone: Germline is not matched at one junction end, which may reflect a read error. V gene TRBV15 combines with J gene TRBJ1-1; perhaps TRBD1 as D (5 bases). This CDR3 contains 11 residues. Germline lookup yields CDR1 LNHNV and CDR2 YYDKDF (reference sequence). CDR3 DNA: TGTGCCACCAGCATCGGGACTGGAGCTTTCTTT. Its translation is CATSIGTGAFF.

The genes are TRBV30 and TRBJ1-5, with 11 nucleotides matching TRBD1. CDR3 length equals 15 residues. With 4 bases clipped from V and 6 bases from J, the junction kept 8 bases outside the gene matches. CDR1 is GTSNPN, CDR2 SVGIG, per germline (reference sequence). The CDR3: CAWNPGQGGGQPQHF. The CDR3 nucleotides read TGTGCCTGGAATCCGGGACAGGGGGGAGGTCAGCCCCAGCATTTT. Combining the CDR3 with reference TRBV30 and TRBJ1-5 gives the whole variable domain SQTIHQWPATLVQPVGSPLSLECTVEGTSNPNLYWYRQAAGRGLQLLFYSVGIGQISSEVPQNLSASRPQDRQFILSSKKLLLSDSGFYLCAWNPGQGGGQPQHFGDGTRLSIL.

The chain has TRBV7-2 and TRBJ2-5; TRBD2 matches at 8 bases. This CDR3 spans 16 amino acids. With V trimmed by 1 base and J by 7 bases, 11 bases remained unmatched. Germline V lookup: CDR1 SGHTA, CDR2 FQGNSA. CDR3 protein: CASSLVPAGASGTQYF. The DNA of the CDR3 is TGTGCCAGCAGCTTAGTCCCAGCGGGGGCCTCGGGGACCCAGTACTTC.

The chain links TRBV18 to TRBJ2-2; no definite D call. Germline V lookup: CDR1 KGHSH, CDR2 LQKENI. V dropped 3 bases and J dropped 2 bases, with 16 bases sitting between them. The CDR3 runs to 17 residues. CDR3 coding DNA: TGTGCCAGCTCACCTACAGAGTTGCAGACAAACACCGGGGAGCTGTTTTTT. This sequence encodes CASSPTELQTNTGELFF.